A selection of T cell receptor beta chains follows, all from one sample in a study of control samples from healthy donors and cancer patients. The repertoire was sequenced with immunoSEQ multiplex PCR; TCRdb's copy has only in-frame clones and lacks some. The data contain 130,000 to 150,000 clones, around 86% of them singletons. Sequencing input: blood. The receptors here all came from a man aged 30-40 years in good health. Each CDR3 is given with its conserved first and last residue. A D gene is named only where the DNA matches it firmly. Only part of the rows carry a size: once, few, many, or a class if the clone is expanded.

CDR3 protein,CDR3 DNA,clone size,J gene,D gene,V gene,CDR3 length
CASSPRDEQYF,TGTGCCAGCAGCCCTCGGGACGAGCAGTACTTC,NA,TRBJ2-7,NA,TRBV2,11
CASRLTDGNYGYTF,TGTGCCAGCAGACTAACGGACGGTAACTATGGCTACACCTTC,NA,TRBJ1-2,NA,TRBV2,14
CASSIRPGQGLNTEAFF,TGTGCCAGTAGTATACGACCGGGACAGGGGCTGAACACTGAAGCTTTCTTT,NA,TRBJ1-1,TRBD1,TRBV19,17
CSGGGKYSYEQYF,TGCAGCGGGGGGGGAAAATACTCCTACGAGCAGTACTTC,NA,TRBJ2-7,TRBD2,TRBV29-1,13
CASSLLLAEAFF,TGTGCCAGCAGCTTGTTACTTGCTGAAGCTTTCTTT,NA,TRBJ1-1,NA,TRBV5-6,12
CASSVSSNQPQHF,TGTGCCAGCAGCGTAAGTAGCAATCAGCCCCAGCATTTT,NA,TRBJ1-5,NA,TRBV7-2,13
CASSYSDRGQNTIYF,TGTGCCAGCAGTTACTCCGACAGGGGGCAAAACACCATATATTTT,NA,TRBJ1-3,TRBD1,TRBV6-5,15
CASSWTGTIGWQYF,TGTGCCAGCAGTTGGACAGGGACGATCGGTTGGCAGTACTTC,NA,TRBJ2-7,TRBD1,TRBV6-2/TRBV6-3,14
CASRPHTGTTTEAFF,TGTGCCAGCAGACCCCATACCGGGACAACCACTGAAGCTTTCTTT,NA,TRBJ1-1,NA,TRBV6-5,15
CASSPPGTEAFF,TGTGCCAGCAGTCCCCCGGGCACTGAAGCTTTCTTT,NA,TRBJ1-1,NA,TRBV27,12
CASSHRWGVDNSPLHF,TGTGCCAGCAGCCATCGTTGGGGGGTGGATAATTCACCCCTCCACTTT,NA,TRBJ1-6,NA,TRBV14,16
CSAGTPNEQFF,TGCAGTGCCGGGACTCCCAATGAGCAGTTCTTC,NA,TRBJ2-1,NA,TRBV20-1,11
CASSITSGRSYNEQFF,TGTGCCAGTAGTATAACTAGCGGACGCTCCTACAATGAGCAGTTCTTC,NA,TRBJ2-1,TRBD2,TRBV19,16
CASSYSASGSGTQYF,TGTGCCAGCAGTTACTCGGCTAGCGGGAGTGGGACCCAGTACTTC,NA,TRBJ2-5,TRBD2,TRBV6-2/TRBV6-3,15
CASSQSQGDYTGELFF,TGCGCCAGCAGCCAGTCCCAGGGAGATTACACCGGGGAGCTGTTTTTT,NA,TRBJ2-2,NA,TRBV4-3,16
CASSTVPLNEKLFF,TGTGCCAGCAGCACGGTCCCGCTTAATGAAAAACTGTTTTTT,NA,TRBJ1-4,NA,TRBV7-2,14
CASSLAAGGPKDTQYF,TGTGCCAGCAGCTTGGCAGCGGGAGGGCCCAAAGATACGCAGTATTTT,once,TRBJ2-3,TRBD2,TRBV5-4,16
CASSPRDSRASYF,TGTGCCAGCAGCCCTCGGGACTCTCGCGCCTCGTACTTC,NA,TRBJ2-4,NA,TRBV7-9,13
CASSKAGGETQYF,TGTGCCAGCAGTAAAGCGGGGGGGGAGACCCAGTACTTC,NA,TRBJ2-5,TRBD2,TRBV2,13
CASSLERRTRGQETQYF,TGTGCCAGCAGCTTAGAGAGGAGGACTAGAGGTCAAGAGACCCAGTACTTC,NA,TRBJ2-5,TRBD2,TRBV11-3,17
CASSLDHRGTKFF,TGTGCCAGCAGTTTAGATCATCGCGGGACAAAGTTCTTC,NA,TRBJ2-1,NA,TRBV6-5,13
CASSFGGNQPQHF,TGCGCCAGCAGCTTCGGGGGGAATCAGCCCCAGCATTTT,few,TRBJ1-5,NA,TRBV5-1,13
CSVWAYEQYF,TGCAGCGTCTGGGCCTACGAGCAGTACTTC,once,TRBJ2-7,NA,TRBV29-1,10
CAISGDSGNTIYF,TGTGCCATCAGTGGCGACAGTGGAAACACCATATATTTT,NA,TRBJ1-3,NA,TRBV10-3,13
CASSRPGGEQYF,TGTGCCAGCAGCAGGCCGGGTGGCGAGCAGTACTTC,NA,TRBJ2-7,NA,TRBV7-9,12
CASSSPGTGYLSGYTF,TGTGCCAGTAGTTCCCCCGGGACGGGCTACCTAAGTGGCTACACCTTC,NA,TRBJ1-2,NA,TRBV19,16
CASSYQPNQPQHF,TGTGCCAGCAGCTACCAGCCCAATCAGCCCCAGCATTTT,NA,TRBJ1-5,NA,TRBV9,13
CATSRSGGAGANVLTF,TGTGCCACCAGCAGATCCGGGGGGGCTGGGGCCAACGTCCTGACTTTC,few,TRBJ2-6,TRBD2,TRBV15,16
CATSDRTGNNEQFF,TGTGCCACCAGTGATCGGACAGGGAACAATGAGCAGTTCTTC,NA,TRBJ2-1,TRBD1,TRBV24-1,14
CASSQASGVMDTQYF,TGCGCCAGCAGCCAAGCGAGCGGGGTTATGGATACGCAGTATTTT,NA,TRBJ2-3,TRBD2,TRBV4-3,15
CASSGRLAAQETQYF,TGTGCCAGCAGCGGGCGACTAGCGGCCCAAGAGACCCAGTACTTC,NA,TRBJ2-5,NA,TRBV21-1,15
CASSDSWFTGELFF,TGTGCCAGCAGTGACTCGTGGTTTACCGGGGAGCTGTTTTTT,NA,TRBJ2-2,NA,TRBV6-4,14
CAISPGTSSYNSPLHF,TGTGCCATCAGTCCCGGGACGAGCTCCTATAATTCACCCCTCCACTTT,NA,TRBJ1-6,NA,TRBV10-3,16
CASSPLTATSTQYF,TGTGCCAGCAGCCCCCTGACAGCTACCTCTACCCAGTACTTC,NA,TRBJ2-5,NA,TRBV11-2,14
CASMPGPGYGYTF,TGTGCCAGCATGCCCGGGCCGGGCTATGGCTACACCTTC,NA,TRBJ1-2,NA,TRBV2,13
CASSLDRQPQHF,TGTGCCAGCAGCCTCGACAGACAGCCCCAGCATTTT,NA,TRBJ1-5,NA,TRBV7-9,12
CASSYSGTGSKNIQYF,TGTGCCAGCAGTTACTCTGGGACAGGGTCCAAAAACATTCAGTACTTC,NA,TRBJ2-4,TRBD1,TRBV6-6,16
CASSLAGLAGGIKNIQYF,TGTGCCAGCAGCTTAGCAGGACTAGCGGGGGGGATCAAAAACATTCAGTACTTC,NA,TRBJ2-4,TRBD2,TRBV7-8,18
CASSVRERYTF,TGTGCCAGCAGCGTTAGGGAGAGGTACACCTTC,once,TRBJ1-2,NA,TRBV9,11
CASSPSGQGGSYGYTF,TGTGCCAGCTCACCTTCCGGACAGGGAGGTTCCTATGGCTACACCTTC,NA,TRBJ1-2,TRBD1,TRBV18,16
CASSFSGAGTEAFF,TGTGCCAGCAGCTTTTCAGGGGCAGGGACTGAAGCTTTCTTT,NA,TRBJ1-1,NA,TRBV7-9,14
CAWSGESLLLHF,TGTGCCTGGAGTGGAGAGTCACTTCTCCTCCACTTT,NA,TRBJ1-6,NA,TRBV30,12
CASSQNSLSGDTQYF,TGCGCCAGCAGTCAGAATAGCCTTAGTGGTGATACGCAGTATTTT,NA,TRBJ2-3,NA,TRBV4-3,15
CARSLESLAGACEYNEQFF,TGTGCCAGAAGCTTGGAGTCACTAGCGGGAGCCTGTGAGTACAATGAGCAGTTCTTC,once,TRBJ2-1,TRBD2,TRBV5-3,19
CASSRFGGRGYEQYF,TGTGCCAGCAGCCGTTTTGGCGGGAGGGGATACGAGCAGTACTTC,NA,TRBJ2-7,TRBD2,TRBV7-2,15
CASSPGLAGSEQYF,TGTGCCAGCTCACCTGGACTAGCGGGATCCGAGCAGTACTTC,NA,TRBJ2-7,TRBD2,TRBV18,14
CASSRRGGAGANVLTF,TGTGCCAGCAGCCGGAGGGGGGGAGCTGGGGCCAACGTCCTGACTTTC,few,TRBJ2-6,NA,TRBV3-1/TRBV3-2,16
CASSIQGTSNTEAFF,TGTGCCAGTAGTATACAGGGGACTTCGAACACTGAAGCTTTCTTT,NA,TRBJ1-1,NA,TRBV19,15
CASSFPTSGGVQETQYF,TGTGCCAGCAGCTTCCCGACTAGCGGAGGTGTCCAAGAGACCCAGTACTTC,NA,TRBJ2-5,TRBD2,TRBV11-2,17
CASSQTSGGASETQYF,TGTGCCAGCAGCCAGACTAGCGGGGGGGCGTCAGAGACCCAGTACTTC,NA,TRBJ2-5,TRBD2,TRBV4-2,16
CASLLEGGTYNEQFF,TGTGCCAGCCTTCTTGAGGGAGGGACCTACAATGAGCAGTTCTTC,NA,TRBJ2-1,TRBD2,TRBV6-4,15
CASSPRGSGGDEQYF,TGTGCCAGCAGCCCCAGGGGGAGCGGGGGCGACGAGCAGTACTTC,NA,TRBJ2-7,NA,TRBV7-3,15
CASSLLGGRERNEQFF,TGTGCCAGCAGCTTGCTCGGGGGGCGGGAGCGCAATGAGCAGTTCTTC,once,TRBJ2-1,NA,TRBV11-3,16
CASSVAVGHGRGTQYF,TGTGCCAGCAGCGTAGCAGTGGGTCACGGTCGTGGTACGCAGTATTTT,NA,TRBJ2-3,NA,TRBV9,16
CASSPATGANVLTF,TGTGCCAGCAGCCCCGCGACAGGGGCCAACGTCCTGACTTTC,NA,TRBJ2-6,NA,TRBV14,14